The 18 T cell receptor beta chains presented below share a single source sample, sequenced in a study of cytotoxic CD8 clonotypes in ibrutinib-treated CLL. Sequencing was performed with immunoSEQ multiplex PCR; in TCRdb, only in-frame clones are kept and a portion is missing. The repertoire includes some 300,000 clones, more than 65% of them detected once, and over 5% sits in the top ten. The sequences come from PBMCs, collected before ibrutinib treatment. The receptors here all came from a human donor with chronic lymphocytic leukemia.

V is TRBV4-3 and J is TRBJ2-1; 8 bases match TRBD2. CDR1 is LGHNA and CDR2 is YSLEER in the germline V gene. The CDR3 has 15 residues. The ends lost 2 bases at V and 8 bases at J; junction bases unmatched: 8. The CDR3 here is CASSQQGLAVDEQFF. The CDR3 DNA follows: TGCGCCAGCAGCCAACAAGGACTAGCCGTGGATGAGCAGTTCTTC.

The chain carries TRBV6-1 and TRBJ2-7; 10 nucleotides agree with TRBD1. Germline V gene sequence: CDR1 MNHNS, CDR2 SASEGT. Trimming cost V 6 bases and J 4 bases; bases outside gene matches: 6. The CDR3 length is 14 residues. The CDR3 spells CASRLDRGQYEQYF. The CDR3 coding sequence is TGTGCCAGCAGACTAGACAGGGGGCAGTACGAGCAGTACTTC.

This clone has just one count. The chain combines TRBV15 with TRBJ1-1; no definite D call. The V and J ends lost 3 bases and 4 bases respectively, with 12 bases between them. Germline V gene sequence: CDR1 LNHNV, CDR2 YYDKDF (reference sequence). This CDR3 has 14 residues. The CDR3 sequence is CATSRGGVSTEAFF. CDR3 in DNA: TGTGCCACCAGCAGGGGTGGGGTGAGCACTGAAGCTTTCTTT.

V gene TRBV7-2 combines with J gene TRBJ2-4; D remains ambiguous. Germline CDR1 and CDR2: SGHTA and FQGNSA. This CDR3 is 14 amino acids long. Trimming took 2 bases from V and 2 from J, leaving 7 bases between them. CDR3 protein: CASSLSLSKNIQYF. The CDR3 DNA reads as TGTGCCAGCAGCTTATCTTTATCCAAAAACATTCAGTACTTC.

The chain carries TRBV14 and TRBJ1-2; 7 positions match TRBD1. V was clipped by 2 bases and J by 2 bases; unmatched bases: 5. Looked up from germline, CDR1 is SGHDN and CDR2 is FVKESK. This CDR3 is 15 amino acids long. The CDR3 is CASSQMDRINYGYTF. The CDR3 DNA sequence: TGTGCCAGCAGCCAAATGGACAGGATCAACTATGGCTACACCTTC.

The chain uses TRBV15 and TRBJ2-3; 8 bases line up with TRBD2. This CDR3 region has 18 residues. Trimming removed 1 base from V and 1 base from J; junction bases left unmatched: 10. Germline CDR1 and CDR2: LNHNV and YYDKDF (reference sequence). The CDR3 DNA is TGTGCCACCAGCAGAGCGCCCCGTCCAGCGGGAGGCACAGATACGCAGTATTTT. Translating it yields CATSRAPRPAGGTDTQYF.

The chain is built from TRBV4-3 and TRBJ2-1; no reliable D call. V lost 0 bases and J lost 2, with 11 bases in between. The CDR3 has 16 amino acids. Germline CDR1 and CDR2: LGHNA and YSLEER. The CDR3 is CASSQDWMGAYNEQFF. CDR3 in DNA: TGCGCCAGCAGCCAAGATTGGATGGGTGCCTACAATGAGCAGTTCTTC.

The CDR3, as DNA: TGCGCCAGCAGCCAAGTAGCGGGATGGGGTGAGACCCAGTACTTC. Protein product: CASSQVAGWGETQYF. The chain uses TRBV4-3 and TRBJ2-5, with 8 bases fitting TRBD2. CDR3 length: 15 amino acids. CDR1 and CDR2 (germline): LGHNA, YSLEER. Trimming cost V 1 base and J 5 bases; bases outside gene matches: 6.

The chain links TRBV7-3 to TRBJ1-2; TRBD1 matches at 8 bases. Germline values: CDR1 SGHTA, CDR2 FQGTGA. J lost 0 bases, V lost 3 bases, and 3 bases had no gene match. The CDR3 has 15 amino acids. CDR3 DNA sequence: TGTGCCAGCAGCTTCGGACAGGGAGCTAACTATGGCTACACCTTC. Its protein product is CASSFGQGANYGYTF.

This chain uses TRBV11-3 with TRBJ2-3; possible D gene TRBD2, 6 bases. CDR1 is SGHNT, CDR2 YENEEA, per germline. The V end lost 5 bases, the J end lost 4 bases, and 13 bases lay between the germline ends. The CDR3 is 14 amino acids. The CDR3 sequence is CASSLTSSADTQYF. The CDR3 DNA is TGTGCCAGCAGCCTAACCTCTAGCGCAGATACGCAGTATTTT.

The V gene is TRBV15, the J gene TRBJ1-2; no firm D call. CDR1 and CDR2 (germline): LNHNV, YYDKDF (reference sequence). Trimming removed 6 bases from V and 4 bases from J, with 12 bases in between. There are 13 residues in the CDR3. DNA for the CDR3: TGTGCCACCAGTTTAGGCCACAGCTATGGCTACACCTTC. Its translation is CATSLGHSYGYTF.

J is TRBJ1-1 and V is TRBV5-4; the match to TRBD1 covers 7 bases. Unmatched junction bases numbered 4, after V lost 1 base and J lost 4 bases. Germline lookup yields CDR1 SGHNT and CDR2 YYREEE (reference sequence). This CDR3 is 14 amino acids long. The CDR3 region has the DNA TGTGCCAGCAGCTTGCAGGGGGTATCCACTGAAGCTTTCTTT. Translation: CASSLQGVSTEAFF.

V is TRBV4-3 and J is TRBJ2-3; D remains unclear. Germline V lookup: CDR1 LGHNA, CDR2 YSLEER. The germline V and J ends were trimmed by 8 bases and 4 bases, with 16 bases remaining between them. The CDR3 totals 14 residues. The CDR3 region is CASFPPIGPDTQYF. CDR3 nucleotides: TGCGCCAGCTTCCCGCCTATTGGTCCAGATACGCAGTATTTT.

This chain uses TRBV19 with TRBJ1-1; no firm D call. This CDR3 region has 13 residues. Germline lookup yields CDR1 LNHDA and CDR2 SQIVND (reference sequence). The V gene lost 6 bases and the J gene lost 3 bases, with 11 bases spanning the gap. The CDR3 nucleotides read TGTGCCAGTAGCCGGGGAGGTGACACTGAAGCTTTCTTT. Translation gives CASSRGGDTEAFF.

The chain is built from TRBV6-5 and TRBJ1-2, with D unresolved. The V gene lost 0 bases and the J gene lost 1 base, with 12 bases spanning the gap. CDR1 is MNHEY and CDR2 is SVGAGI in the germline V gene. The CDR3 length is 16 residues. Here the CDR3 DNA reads TGTGCCAGCAGTTACTCGCGGCAGACAATTAACTATGGCTACACCTTC. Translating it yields CASSYSRQTINYGYTF.

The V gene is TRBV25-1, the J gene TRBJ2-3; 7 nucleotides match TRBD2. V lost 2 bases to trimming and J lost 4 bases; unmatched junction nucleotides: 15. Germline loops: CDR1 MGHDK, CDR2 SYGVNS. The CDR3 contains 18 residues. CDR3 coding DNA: TGTGCCAGCAGTGAAGTGGGACGGAGGACTAGGACCTCAGATACGCAGTATTTT. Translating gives CASSEVGRRTRTSDTQYF. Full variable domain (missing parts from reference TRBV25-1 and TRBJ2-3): EADIYQTPRYLVIGTGKKITLECSQTMGHDKMYWYQQDPGMELHLIHYSYGVNSTEKGDLSSESTVSRIRTEHFPLTLESARPSHTSQYLCASSEVGRRTRTSDTQYFGPGTRLTVL.

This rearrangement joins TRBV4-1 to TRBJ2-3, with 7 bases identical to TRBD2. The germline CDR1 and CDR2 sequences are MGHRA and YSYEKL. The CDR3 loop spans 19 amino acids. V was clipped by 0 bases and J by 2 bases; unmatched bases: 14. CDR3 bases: TGCGCCAGCAGCCAAGATCAGGTTCGGGCTAGCGGAAACACAGATACGCAGTATTTT. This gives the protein CASSQDQVRASGNTDTQYF.

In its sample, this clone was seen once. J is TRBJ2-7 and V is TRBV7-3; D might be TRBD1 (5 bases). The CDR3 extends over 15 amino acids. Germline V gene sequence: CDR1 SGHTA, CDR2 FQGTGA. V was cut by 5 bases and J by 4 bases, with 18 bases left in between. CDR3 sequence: CASSLGHLGVYEQYF. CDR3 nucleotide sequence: TGTGCCAGCAGCCTAGGACATCTCGGAGTTTACGAGCAGTACTTC.